The next 26 T cell receptor beta chains were all read from a single sample in a study of T-cell memory formation after mild COVID-19. MiXCR, run by TCRdb on the 5' RACE reads, gives a single entry per CDR3 protein. The data show roughly 380,000 distinct CDR3 sequences, 25% to 30% seen once. Sequencing used PBMCs or a T cell subset sorted from them (not recorded which). Receptors were obtained from an adult woman who had mild COVID-19 (a few samples of this study predate the infection). Cell type and time point are not known.

The rearrangement links TRBV4-1 to TRBJ1-3; 8 bases are a match to TRBD1. V shed 1 base and J 0 bases; nucleotides not matched to a gene: 5. Germline lookup yields CDR1 MGHRA and CDR2 YSYEKL. The CDR3 covers 17 residues. CDR3 amino acids: CASSQGAGGSSGNTIYF. The CDR3, as DNA: TGCGCCAGCAGCCAAGGGGCAGGGGGCAGCTCTGGAAACACCATATATTTT.

V is TRBV5-6 and J is TRBJ1-5; D uncertain. This CDR3 contains 13 residues. The V end lost 3 bases, the J end lost 2 bases, and 6 bases lay between the germline ends. CDR1 SGHDT and CDR2 YYEEEE come from the germline V gene. The CDR3 DNA follows: TGTGCCAGCAGCTACAGTCGCAATCAGCCCCAGCATTTT. Its translation: CASSYSRNQPQHF.

The V call is TRBV30, the J call TRBJ2-7; perhaps TRBD1 as D (5 bases). The CDR3 is made up of 14 amino acids. Germline V gene sequence: CDR1 GTSNPN, CDR2 SVGIG (reference sequence). The ends were cut back, 2 bases at V and 2 bases at J, with 13 bases in the middle. The CDR3 here is CAWSLDPGTYEQYF. The CDR3 region has the DNA TGTGCCTGGAGTTTGGACCCAGGGACCTACGAGCAGTACTTC.

This clonotype was observed many times. The genes are TRBV4-2 and TRBJ1-2; tentatively, D is TRBD1 (5 bases). Germline V CDR1 and CDR2: LGHNA, YNFKEQ. CDR3 length: 13 residues. Trimming took off 4 bases at V and 1 base at J, with 7 bases between the two ends. The CDR3 region has the DNA TGTGCCAGCAGCCGGGGGAGTAACTATGGCTACACCTTC. It translates to CASSRGSNYGYTF.

Many counts were recorded for this clonotype. The chain recombines TRBV3-1 with TRBJ2-6; D remains ambiguous. V was trimmed by 6 bases and J by 0 bases, leaving 15 bases between them. The germline V gene has CDR1 LGHDT and CDR2 YNNKEL (reference sequence). This CDR3 comprises 17 residues. The CDR3 sequence: CASSLTPDLSGANVLTF. CDR3 DNA sequence: TGTGCCAGCAGTCTCACCCCGGACCTCTCTGGGGCCAACGTCCTGACTTTC.

V is TRBV7-7 and J is TRBJ2-3; TRBD2 might be the D (6 bases). The V gene's germline CDR1 is SSHAT and CDR2 FNYEAQ (reference sequence). The germline V and J ends were trimmed by 1 base and 3 bases, with 8 bases remaining between them. This CDR3 is 14 amino acids long. CDR3 region: CASSLEGLTDTQYF. Written as DNA, the CDR3 is TGTGCCAGCAGCTTAGAGGGACTGACAGATACGCAGTATTTT.

This clonotype was counted a few times. This sequence joins TRBV5-1 and TRBJ2-1; 7 bases are shared with TRBD1. Looked up from germline, CDR1 is SGHRS and CDR2 is YFSETQ. The ends lost 4 bases at V and 6 bases at J; junction bases unmatched: 4. The CDR3 loop spans 13 amino acids. The CDR3 DNA reads TGCGCCAGCAGCAGGGACAGAAGCAATGAGCAGTTCTTC. It is translated as CASSRDRSNEQFF. The full variable domain, with the rest looked up from reference TRBV5-1 and TRBJ2-1, is KAGVTQTPRYLIKTRGQQVTLSCSPISGHRSVSWYQQTPGQGLQFLFEYFSETQRNKGNFPGRFSGRQFSNSRSEMNVSTLELGDSALYLCASSRDRSNEQFFGPGTRLTVL.

This clonotype has a handful of counts. The J gene is TRBJ2-2, the V gene TRBV3-1; TRBD1 might be the D (5 bases). Trimming shortened V by 7 bases and J by 1 base, and 10 bases separated the two germline ends. The CDR3 consists of 14 residues. From germline, CDR1 is LGHDT and CDR2 YNNKEL (reference sequence). CDR3 amino acids: CASTAGQNTGELFF. The CDR3, as DNA: TGTGCCAGCACCGCAGGGCAGAACACCGGGGAGCTGTTTTTT.

This clonotype has just a few counts. The chain uses TRBV6-6 and TRBJ1-2, with 8 bases identical to TRBD1. This CDR3 contains 14 residues. With V trimmed by 5 bases and J by 3 bases, 5 bases remained unmatched. The germline V gene has CDR1 MNHNY and CDR2 SVGAGI (reference sequence). The CDR3 bases are TGTGCCAGCAGTCTCCAGGGGGCCCACTATGGCTACACCTTC. This encodes CASSLQGAHYGYTF.

The CDR3 nucleotides read TGTGCCATCAGGAGGGGGGGAGACTCCTACAATGAGCAGTTCTTC. It is translated as CAIRRGGDSYNEQFF. The genes are TRBV10-3 and TRBJ2-1, with D maybe TRBD2 (7 bases). The CDR3 is 15 amino acids. Germline V gene data show CDR1 as ENHRY and CDR2 as SYGVKD. The ends were cut back, 6 bases at V and 0 bases at J, with 12 bases in the middle.

This clonotype was seen a handful of times. The chain joins TRBV2 to TRBJ1-2, with TRBD1 matching over 10 bases. Germline CDR1 and CDR2: SNHLY and FYNNEI. The CDR3 length is 12 residues. The ends lost 11 bases at V and 2 bases at J; junction bases unmatched: 2. The CDR3 loop reads CAGQGGNYGYTF. The CDR3 coding sequence is TGTGCCGGACAGGGGGGAAACTATGGCTACACCTTC.

The chain combines TRBV3-1 with TRBJ2-1; TRBD2 matches at 14 bases. CDR1 and CDR2 from the germline V gene are LGHDT and YNNKEL (reference sequence). This CDR3 spans 18 amino acids. After removal of 0 bases from V and 0 bases from J, the junction contained 1 base not matched to a gene. CDR3 region: CASSQDGTSGSSYNEQFF. DNA of the CDR3: TGTGCCAGCAGCCAAGATGGGACTAGCGGGAGCTCCTACAATGAGCAGTTCTTC.

Written as DNA, the CDR3 is TGCAGCGTTGGAGAGCAGGGGGCGATGGACTATGGCTACACCTTC. Residues: CSVGEQGAMDYGYTF. The J gene is TRBJ1-2, the V gene TRBV29-1; TRBD1 agrees at 8 bases. After removal of 4 bases from V and 3 bases from J, the junction contained 10 bases not matched to a gene. Germline V gene sequence: CDR1 SQVTM, CDR2 ANQGSEA. This CDR3 has 15 residues. Together with reference TRBV29-1 and TRBJ1-2, the CDR3 gives the full variable domain: SAVISQKPSRDICQRGTSLTIQCQVDSQVTMMFWYRQQPGQSLTLIATANQGSEATYESGFVIDKFPISRPNLTFSTLTVSNMSPEDSSIYLCSVGEQGAMDYGYTFGSGTRLTVV.

The chain has TRBV6-5 and TRBJ2-1, with 10 nucleotides matching TRBD2. The J segment lost 4 bases and the V segment lost 0 bases, leaving 24 bases of the junction unmatched. There are 23 residues in the CDR3. Germline V gives CDR1 MNHEY, CDR2 SVGAGI. The CDR3 sequence: CASSYSTAPGLALRQDQYNEQFF. The CDR3 DNA reads as TGTGCCAGCAGTTACTCAACGGCCCCGGGACTAGCGCTACGACAAGACCAATACAATGAGCAGTTCTTC.

The chain uses TRBV12-5 and TRBJ2-6, with 9 bases fitting TRBD1. V dropped 5 bases and J dropped 0; count of bases not matched to a gene: 8. The CDR3 length is 18 residues. Germline-derived CDR1 and CDR2 are LGHNT and FRNRAP. The CDR3 bases are TGTGCTAGTGGTCGGAGGACAGGGGTACTCTCTGGGGCCAACGTCCTGACTTTC. Its translation: CASGRRTGVLSGANVLTF.

This rearrangement joins TRBV29-1 to TRBJ2-4; 8 bases match TRBD2. V gave up 3 bases and J gave up 8 bases; unmatched junction bases: 0. Germline CDR1 reads SQVTM; CDR2 reads ANQGSEA. The CDR3 has 11 residues. The CDR3 DNA reads as TGCAGCGTTGATAGCGGGGACATTCAGTACTTC. Protein product: CSVDSGDIQYF.

This clonotype was counted at least ten times. V gene TRBV6-6 combines with J gene TRBJ2-1; D perhaps matches TRBD1 (6 bases). CDR1 is MNHNY, CDR2 SVGAGI, per germline (reference sequence). This CDR3 has 15 amino acids. V lost 2 bases, J lost 5 bases, and 13 bases lay in between. CDR3: CASSYLPGTNNEQFF. For the CDR3, the DNA is TGTGCCAGCAGTTACCTGCCCGGGACAAACAATGAGCAGTTCTTC.

The V call is TRBV12-3 or TRBV12-4, the J call TRBJ1-4, with 7 nucleotides matching TRBD1. This CDR3 has 16 residues. Trimming removed 5 bases from V and 5 bases from J; junction bases left unmatched: 11. The CDR3 region is CASSRNLGTANEKLFF. The CDR3 nucleotides are TGTGCCAGCAGTCGGAACTTAGGGACAGCGAATGAAAAACTGTTTTTT.

The chain recombines TRBV24-1 with TRBJ1-2, with D perhaps matching TRBD1 (6 bases). Per the germline V gene, CDR1 is KGHDR and CDR2 is SFDVKD. This CDR3 has 17 amino acids. The V end lost 1 base, the J end lost 7 bases, and 21 bases lay between the germline ends. CDR3 nucleotides: TGTGCCACCAGTGATTTCAAGGCCGGCAGGGGAGGAGTTGGCTACACCTTC. Its translation is CATSDFKAGRGGVGYTF.

This clonotype was observed at least ten times. J is TRBJ1-4 and V is TRBV20-1; D is undetermined. The CDR3 contains 11 residues. V was trimmed by 7 bases and J by 11 bases, leaving 14 bases between them. Germline CDR1 is DFQATT and CDR2 is SNEGSKA (reference sequence). Written as DNA, the CDR3 is TGCAGTGTCATAGACGGGCGTAAACTGTTTTTT. Protein: CSVIDGRKLFF.

Ten or more counts support this clonotype. The chain is built from TRBV2 and TRBJ2-1; 8 positions agree with TRBD2. This CDR3 has 15 residues. V lost 3 bases, J lost 6 bases, and 7 bases stayed unmatched. From germline, CDR1 is SNHLY and CDR2 FYNNEI. Here the CDR3 reads CASSELAGMANEQFF. CDR3 bases: TGTGCCAGCAGTGAGTTAGCGGGAATGGCCAATGAGCAGTTCTTC.

The chain carries TRBV7-2 and TRBJ2-2; D is unresolved. V shed 5 bases and J shed 0 bases, with 10 bases lying between them. Germline V gene lookup returns CDR1 SGHTA and CDR2 FQGNSA. The CDR3 consists of 15 residues. The CDR3 here is CASSRRAANTGELFF. As DNA, the CDR3 is TGTGCCAGCAGCCGCCGAGCAGCGAACACCGGGGAGCTGTTTTTT.

The V gene is TRBV12-3 or TRBV12-4, the J gene TRBJ2-1; 8 bases agree with TRBD2. The CDR3 runs to 14 residues. V lost 4 bases, J lost 7 bases, and 6 bases stayed unmatched. The DNA for the CDR3 is TGTGCCAGCAGTTACGGGGGGGCCGGAAATGAGCAGTTCTTC. It translates to CASSYGGAGNEQFF.

The rearrangement joins TRBV12-5 to TRBJ2-7; 12 bases are a match to TRBD2. V lost 0 bases to trimming and J lost 4 bases; unmatched junction nucleotides: 10. The CDR3 spans 18 residues. From germline, CDR1 is LGHNT and CDR2 FRNRAP. The CDR3 reads CASGLVALTSGRNYEQYF. CDR3 DNA: TGTGCTAGTGGTTTGGTAGCCCTGACTAGCGGGAGAAATTACGAGCAGTACTTC. The whole variable domain, remainder taken from reference TRBV12-5 and TRBJ2-7, is DARVTQTPRHKVTEMGQEVTMRCQPILGHNTVFWYRQTMMQGLELLAYFRNRAPLDDSGMPKDRFSAEMPDATLATLKIQPSEPRDSAVYFCASGLVALTSGRNYEQYFGPGTRLTVT.

In this sample, this clonotype turned up a few times. The rearrangement links TRBV12-3 or TRBV12-4 to TRBJ2-1, with D uncertain. The V end was cut by 7 bases, the J end by 10 bases, with 17 bases between. CDR3 size: 13 residues. The CDR3 reads CASIWGPLIEQFF. Written as DNA, the CDR3 is TGTGCCAGCATCTGGGGTCCGCTGATCGAGCAGTTCTTC.

This clonotype occurred many times. One junction end disagrees with the germline gene, perhaps due to a read error. This chain connects TRBV5-5 to TRBJ1-1; a possible D gene is TRBD1 (5 bases). The CDR3 has 12 residues. CDR1 and CDR2 from the germline V gene are SGHKS and YYEKEE (reference sequence). The CDR3 is CASSLEGTEAFF. As DNA, the CDR3 is TGCGCCAGCAGCTTGGAGGGGACTGAAGCTTTCTTT.